The present T cell receptor beta chain was sequenced within a study of cytomegalovirus exposure and HLA in healthy donors. As to this clone: The antigen remains unidentified.

Findings and limits, study-wide: Cytomegalovirus-associated status was assigned to roughly 160 TCR beta chains.

Germline loops: CDR1 SGHNT, CDR2 YYREEE (reference sequence). Trimming cost V 4 bases and J 2 bases; bases outside gene matches: 9. There are 16 residues in the CDR3. PCR was performed using 60 Vbeta and 13 Jbeta primers. Assay: immunoSEQ multiplex PCR; the TCRdb copy retains only in-frame clones and omits some. The table shows 100,000 to 150,000 clones, with 81% occurring only once. Material: PBMCs. The receptor comes from a man in his late teens or twenties in good health and CMV-seronegative. The chain carries TRBV5-4 and TRBJ2-3, with 8 nucleotides matching TRBD2. CDR3 protein: CASSPGGSRFTDTQYF. CDR3 nucleotide sequence: TGTGCCAGCAGCCCGGGGGGGTCGCGATTCACAGATACGCAGTATTTT.